This T cell receptor (beta chain) was recorded in a study of blood T cell repertoires in COVID-19. Study context: T cells, B-cell-depleted T cells, or PBMCs provided the cDNA or gDNA that served as material.

Authors' methods: Researchers report that nucleated cell counts were estimated from reference gene primer amplification. Sequenced by immunoSEQ multiplex PCR; TCRdb stores in-frame clones only, minus some. Clone size and the V and J calls come from that table; the DNA yielded D and trimming. The table has about 200,000 clones, more than 75% seen once. The sample was peripheral blood. This receptor was identified in a woman of 80 years or more with acute or convalescent COVID-19.

This chain's CDR3 is CASSATIRDYYSYNEQFF. CDR3 nucleotide sequence: TGTGCCAGTAGTGCAACTATCCGGGACTATTACTCCTACAATGAGCAGTTCTTC. This rearrangement joins TRBV19 to TRBJ2-1; 7 bases agree with TRBD2. There are 18 residues in the CDR3. Germline CDR1 reads LNHDA; CDR2 reads SQIVND (reference sequence). Trimming cost V 5 bases and J 0 bases; bases outside gene matches: 13. The variable domain in full, with the rest retrieved from reference TRBV19 and TRBJ2-1, is DGGITQSPKYLFRKEGQNVTLSCEQNLNHDAMYWYRQDPGQGLRLIYYSQIVNDFQKGDIAEGYSVSREKKESFPLTVTSAQKNPTAFYLCASSATIRDYYSYNEQFFGPGTRLTVL.